This T cell receptor beta chain was sequenced during a study of blood T cells in healthy people across ages. Findings and limits, study-wide: Per million T cells, TCR beta diversity dropped roughly linearly as age increased. CMV infection status of these donors was not known. Diversity was estimated from one million T cells, and these estimates were considered underestimates.

V gave up 5 bases and J gave up 6 bases, with 10 bases separating them. CDR3 length: 13 residues. On this clonotype: Its cognate antigen is unknown.

The second PCR ran roughly 6 to 12 cycles with a sample-barcoded 5' primer and J-beta primers. From the 5' RACE reads, TCRdb called clonotypes with MiXCR, one entry per CDR3 protein. The data contain around 1,000,000 distinct CDR3 sequences, 35% to 45% of them singletons. Russia was home to the donors, healthy Caucasian individuals aged roughly 6 to 100. Sequencing was done on a sample of blood. The V call is TRBV12-3 or TRBV12-4, the J call TRBJ2-2; unclear D gene. The sequence was obtained from a man younger than 35 in good health. The CDR3 nucleotides read TGTGCCAGCAGTCCTCCCCCTCCCGGGGAGCTGTTTTTT. Translation gives CASSPPPPGELFF.